This TCR beta chain was recorded in a study of read filtering for tumor transcriptome and immune sequencing. Whole-study context: The cohort had over 16 men and about 15 women aged roughly 47 to 90, mean about 67 years. Revised staging placed fewer than ten patients in R-ISS I, about 15 in II, more than 5 in III. Regarding the study as a whole: Even smaller IR-seq throughput identified most shared clonotypes. Approximately 82% of IR-seq clonotypes had one read, totaling around 3.4% of reads; RNA-seq: 74.6% and 44.6%.

This library used about 360 ng RNA and molecular barcoded adaptors spanning alpha/delta and beta/gamma chains. TCRdb re-derived calls from the reads in MiXCR, one entry per CDR3 protein. Of tens of thousands of distinct CDR3 sequences in the sample, under 25% were seen once. The CDR3 has 15 residues. Germline-derived CDR1 and CDR2 are MDHEN and SYDVKM. This clonotype has at least ten counts. Its antigen is unknown. Sequence at one end of the junction differs from germline and may be a read error. Material for sequencing was a population of CD138-negative cells sorted from bone marrow. The TCR originated in a donor at least 40 years old with multiple myeloma. The V gene is TRBV28, the J gene TRBJ2-7; D is unclear. CDR3 in amino acids: CASSPRSPRVHDQYF. The CDR3 DNA reads TGTGCCAGCAGTCCCCGGTCCCCTCGGGTGCACGATCAGTACTTC. The full variable domain, in which reference TRBV28 and TRBJ2-7 provide the parts outside the CDR3, is DVKVTQSSRYLVKRTGEKVFLECVQDMDHENMFWYRQDPGLGLRLIYFSYDVKMKEKGDIPEGYSVSREKKERFSLILESASTNQTSMYLCASSPRSPRVHDQYFGPGTRLTVT.